This TCR beta chain was recorded in a study of cytomegalovirus exposure and HLA in healthy donors. Looking at the study overall: Within an early data release were 85 million or so unique TCRs drawn from HLA-typed donors. Findings of the study overall: Reportedly, a later analysis found an Asian-associated ancestry cluster had fewer N-insertions than the approximately 670-donor mean. Another analysis was done later, and it associated more than 15,000 TCR beta sequences with HLA alleles at 0.05 false discovery rate.

This clone was counted between two and nine times. Its antigen is currently unknown. The CDR3 length is 15 residues. Germline V gives CDR1 LGHNA, CDR2 YSLEER. The V end was cut by 0 bases, the J end by 0 bases, with 8 bases between. Primers for the PCR totalled 60 Vbeta and 13 Jbeta. Measured with immunoSEQ multiplex PCR; TCRdb has only the in-frame clones, and not every one. The data show 160,000 or so clones, roughly 85% seen once. Sequenced: PBMCs. The receptor's source is a woman aged 50 to 60 in good health and CMV-seronegative. The chain carries TRBV4-3 and TRBJ1-1; D gene uncertain. The DNA of the CDR3 is TGCGCCAGCAGCCAAGAAGGCAGGTTGAACACTGAAGCTTTCTTT. This gives the protein CASSQEGRLNTEAFF.